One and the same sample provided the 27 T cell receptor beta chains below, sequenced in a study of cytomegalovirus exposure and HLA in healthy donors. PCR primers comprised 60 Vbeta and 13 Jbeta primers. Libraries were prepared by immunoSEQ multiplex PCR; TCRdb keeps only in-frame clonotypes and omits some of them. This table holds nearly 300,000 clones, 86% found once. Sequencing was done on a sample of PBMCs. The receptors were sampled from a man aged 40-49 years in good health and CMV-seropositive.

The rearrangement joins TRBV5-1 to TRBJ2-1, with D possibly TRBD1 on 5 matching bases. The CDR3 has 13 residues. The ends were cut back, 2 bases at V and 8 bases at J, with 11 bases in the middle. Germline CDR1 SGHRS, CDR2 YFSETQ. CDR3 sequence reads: CASSLRGGDEQFF. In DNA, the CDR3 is TGCGCCAGCAGCTTAAGGGGTGGGGATGAGCAGTTCTTC.

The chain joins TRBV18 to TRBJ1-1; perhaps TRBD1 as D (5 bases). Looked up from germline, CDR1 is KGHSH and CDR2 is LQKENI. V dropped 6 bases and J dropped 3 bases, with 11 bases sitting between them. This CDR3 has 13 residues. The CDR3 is CASSRTGDTEAFF. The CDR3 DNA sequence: TGTGCCAGCTCGAGAACAGGTGACACTGAAGCTTTCTTT.

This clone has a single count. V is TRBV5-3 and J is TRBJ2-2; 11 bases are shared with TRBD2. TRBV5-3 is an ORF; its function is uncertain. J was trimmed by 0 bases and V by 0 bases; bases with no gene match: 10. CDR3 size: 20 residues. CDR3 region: CARSLGLAGPLTTNTGELFF. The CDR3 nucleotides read TGTGCCAGAAGCTTGGGACTAGCGGGACCTTTGACAACGAACACCGGGGAGCTGTTTTTT.

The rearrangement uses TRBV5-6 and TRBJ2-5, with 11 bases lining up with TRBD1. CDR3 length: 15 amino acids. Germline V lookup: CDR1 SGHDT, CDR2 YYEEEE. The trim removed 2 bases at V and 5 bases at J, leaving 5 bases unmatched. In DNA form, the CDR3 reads TGTGCCAGCAGCTTTGTGGACAGGGGGCTTGAGACCCAGTACTTC. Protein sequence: CASSFVDRGLETQYF.

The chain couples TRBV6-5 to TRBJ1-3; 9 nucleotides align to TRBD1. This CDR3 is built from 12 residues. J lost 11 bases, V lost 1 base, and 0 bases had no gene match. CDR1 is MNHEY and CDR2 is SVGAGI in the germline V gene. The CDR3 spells CASSYYRGPIYF. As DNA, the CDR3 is TGTGCCAGCAGTTACTACAGGGGGCCCATATATTTT.

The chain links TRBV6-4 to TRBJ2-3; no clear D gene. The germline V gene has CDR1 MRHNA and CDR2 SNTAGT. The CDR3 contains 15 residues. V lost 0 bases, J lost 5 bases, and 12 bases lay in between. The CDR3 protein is CASSDSGGSGDTQYF. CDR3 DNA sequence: TGTGCCAGCAGTGACTCAGGCGGTTCGGGAGATACGCAGTATTTT.

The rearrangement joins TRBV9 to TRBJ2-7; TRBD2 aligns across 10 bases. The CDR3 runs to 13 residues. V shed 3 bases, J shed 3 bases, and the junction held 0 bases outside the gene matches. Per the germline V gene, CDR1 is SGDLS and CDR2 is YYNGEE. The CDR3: CASSGTSGYEQYF. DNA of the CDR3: TGTGCCAGCAGCGGGACTAGCGGCTACGAGCAGTACTTC. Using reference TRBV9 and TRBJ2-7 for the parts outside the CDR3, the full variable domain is DSGVTQTPKHLITATGQRVTLRCSPRSGDLSVYWYQQSLDQGLQFLIQYYNGEERAKGNILERFSAQQFPDLHSELNLSSLELGDSALYFCASSGTSGYEQYFGPGTRLTVT.

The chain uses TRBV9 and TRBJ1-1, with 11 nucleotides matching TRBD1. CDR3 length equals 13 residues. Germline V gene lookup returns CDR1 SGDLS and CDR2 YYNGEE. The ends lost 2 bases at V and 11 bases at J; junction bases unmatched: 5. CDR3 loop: CASSVGTGGLAFF. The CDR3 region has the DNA TGTGCCAGCAGCGTTGGGACAGGGGGTCTCGCTTTCTTT. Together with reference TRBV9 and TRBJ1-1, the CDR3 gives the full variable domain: DSGVTQTPKHLITATGQRVTLRCSPRSGDLSVYWYQQSLDQGLQFLIQYYNGEERAKGNILERFSAQQFPDLHSELNLSSLELGDSALYFCASSVGTGGLAFFGQGTRLTVV.

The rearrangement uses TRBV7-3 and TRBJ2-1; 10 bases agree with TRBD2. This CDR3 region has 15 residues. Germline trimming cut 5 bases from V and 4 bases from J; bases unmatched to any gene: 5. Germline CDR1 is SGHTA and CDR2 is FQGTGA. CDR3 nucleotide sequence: TGTGCCAGCAGCCAGCGGGAGGGGAATTACAATGAGCAGTTCTTC. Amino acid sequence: CASSQREGNYNEQFF.

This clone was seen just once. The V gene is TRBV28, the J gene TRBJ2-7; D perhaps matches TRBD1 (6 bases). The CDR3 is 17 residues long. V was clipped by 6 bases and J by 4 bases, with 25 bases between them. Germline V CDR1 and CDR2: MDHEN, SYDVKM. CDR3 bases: TGTGCCAGCAGCCCCACCTCCGACGGGCAGGGGCGGTACGAGCAGTACTTC. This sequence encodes CASSPTSDGQGRYEQYF.

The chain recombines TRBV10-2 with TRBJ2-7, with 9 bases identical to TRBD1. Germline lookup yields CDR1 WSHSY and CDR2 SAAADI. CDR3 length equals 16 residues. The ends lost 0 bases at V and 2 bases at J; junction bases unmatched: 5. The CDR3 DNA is TGCGCCAGCAGTGAGTCGACCGGGACAGGGACCTACGAGCAGTACTTC. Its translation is CASSESTGTGTYEQYF.

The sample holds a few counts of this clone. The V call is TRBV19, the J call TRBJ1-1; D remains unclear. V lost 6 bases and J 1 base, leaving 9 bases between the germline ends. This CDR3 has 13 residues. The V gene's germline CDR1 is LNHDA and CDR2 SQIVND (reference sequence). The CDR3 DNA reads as TGTGCCAGTAGCCCCGGAGGGAACACTGAAGCTTTCTTT. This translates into CASSPGGNTEAFF.

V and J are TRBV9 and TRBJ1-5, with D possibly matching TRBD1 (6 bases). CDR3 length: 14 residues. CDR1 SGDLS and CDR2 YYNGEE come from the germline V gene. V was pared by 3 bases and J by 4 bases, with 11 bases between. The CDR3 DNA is TGTGCCAGCAGCGAAGGACAGTGGAATCAGCCCCAGCATTTT. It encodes CASSEGQWNQPQHF.

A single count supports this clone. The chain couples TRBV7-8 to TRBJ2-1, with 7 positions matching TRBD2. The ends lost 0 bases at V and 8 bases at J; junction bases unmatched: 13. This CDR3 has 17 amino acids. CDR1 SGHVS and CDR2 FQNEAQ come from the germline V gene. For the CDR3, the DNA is TGTGCCAGCAGCTTAGCTTCGAGTGCCGGACTAGGCGATGAGCAGTTCTTC. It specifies CASSLASSAGLGDEQFF.

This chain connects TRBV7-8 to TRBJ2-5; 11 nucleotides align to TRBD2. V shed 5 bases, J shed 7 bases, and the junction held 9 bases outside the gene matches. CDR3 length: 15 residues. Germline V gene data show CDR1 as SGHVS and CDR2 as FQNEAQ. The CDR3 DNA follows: TGTGCCAGCAGCGCCTACGGTGGACTAGCGGGGACCCAGTACTTC. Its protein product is CASSAYGGLAGTQYF.

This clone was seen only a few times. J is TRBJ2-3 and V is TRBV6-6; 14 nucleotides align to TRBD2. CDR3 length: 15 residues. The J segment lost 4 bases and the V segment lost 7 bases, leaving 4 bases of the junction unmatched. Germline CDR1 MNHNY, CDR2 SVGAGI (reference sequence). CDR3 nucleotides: TGTGCCAGCAACGCGGGACTAGCGGGAGCAGATACGCAGTATTTT. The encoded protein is CASNAGLAGADTQYF.

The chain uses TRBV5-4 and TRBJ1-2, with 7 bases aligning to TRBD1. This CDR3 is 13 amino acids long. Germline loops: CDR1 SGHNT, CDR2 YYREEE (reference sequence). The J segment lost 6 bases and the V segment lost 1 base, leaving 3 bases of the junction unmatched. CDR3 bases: TGTGCCAGCAGCTTGACAGGGGAGGATGGCTACACCTTC. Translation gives CASSLTGEDGYTF. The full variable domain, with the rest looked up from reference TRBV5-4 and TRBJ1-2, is ETGVTQSPTHLIKTRGQQVTLRCSSQSGHNTVSWYQQALGQGPQFIFQYYREEENGRGNFPPRFSGLQFPNYSSELNVNALELDDSALYLCASSLTGEDGYTFGSGTRLTVV.

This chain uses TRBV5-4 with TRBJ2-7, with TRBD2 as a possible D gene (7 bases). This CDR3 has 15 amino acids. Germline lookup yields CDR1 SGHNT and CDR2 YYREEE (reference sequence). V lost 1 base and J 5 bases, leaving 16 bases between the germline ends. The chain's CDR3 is CASSLRGGRGDEQYF. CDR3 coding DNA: TGTGCCAGCAGCTTGAGGGGGGGGAGGGGCGACGAGCAGTACTTC.

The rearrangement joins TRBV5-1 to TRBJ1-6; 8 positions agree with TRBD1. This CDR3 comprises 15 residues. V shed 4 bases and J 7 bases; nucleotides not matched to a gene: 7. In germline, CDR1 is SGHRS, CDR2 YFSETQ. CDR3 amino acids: CASSPAGQGNSPLHF. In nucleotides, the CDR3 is TGCGCCAGCAGCCCTGCCGGACAGGGAAATTCACCCCTCCACTTT.

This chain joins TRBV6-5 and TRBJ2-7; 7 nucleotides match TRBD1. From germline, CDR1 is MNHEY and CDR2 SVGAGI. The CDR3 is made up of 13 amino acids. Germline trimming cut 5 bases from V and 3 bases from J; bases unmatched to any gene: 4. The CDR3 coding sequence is TGTGCCAGCAGTGGACAGGCGTTCTACGAGCAGTACTTC. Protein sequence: CASSGQAFYEQYF.

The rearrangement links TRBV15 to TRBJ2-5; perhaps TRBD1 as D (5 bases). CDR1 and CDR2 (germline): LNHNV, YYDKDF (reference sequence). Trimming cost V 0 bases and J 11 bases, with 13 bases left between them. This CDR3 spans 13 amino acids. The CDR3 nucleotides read TGTGCCACCAGCAGAGATCAGGGTTCGGTGCAGTACTTC. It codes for CATSRDQGSVQYF. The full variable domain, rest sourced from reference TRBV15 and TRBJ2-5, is DAMVIQNPRYQVTQFGKPVTLSCSQTLNHNVMYWYQQKSSQAPKLLFHYYDKDFNNEADTPDNFQSRRPNTSFCFLDIRSPGLGDTAMYLCATSRDQGSVQYFGPGTRLLVL.

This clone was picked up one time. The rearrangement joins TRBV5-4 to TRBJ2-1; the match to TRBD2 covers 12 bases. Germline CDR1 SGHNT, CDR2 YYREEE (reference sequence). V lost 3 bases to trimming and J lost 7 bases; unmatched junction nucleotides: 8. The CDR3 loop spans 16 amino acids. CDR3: CASSSRLAGDRNEQFF. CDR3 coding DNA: TGTGCCAGCAGCTCCCGACTAGCGGGAGATCGGAATGAGCAGTTCTTC.

The chain's CDR3 is CASSAFRQGIRGNQPQHF. In DNA form, the CDR3 reads TGTGCCAGTAGTGCCTTCCGACAGGGGATCCGTGGCAATCAGCCCCAGCATTTT. The chain carries TRBV19 and TRBJ1-5; 8 nucleotides agree with TRBD1. The J segment lost 2 bases and the V segment lost 5 bases, leaving 14 bases of the junction unmatched. The length of the CDR3 is 18 residues. CDR1 LNHDA and CDR2 SQIVND come from the germline V gene (reference sequence).

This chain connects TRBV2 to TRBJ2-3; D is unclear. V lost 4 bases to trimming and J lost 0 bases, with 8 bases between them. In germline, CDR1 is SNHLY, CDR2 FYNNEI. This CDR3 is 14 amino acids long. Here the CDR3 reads CASSVPVSTDTQYF. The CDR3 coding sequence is TGTGCCAGCAGTGTACCAGTTAGCACAGATACGCAGTATTTT.

CDR3 region: CASSLGAITDTQYF. The DNA of the CDR3 is TGCGCCAGCAGCTTGGGTGCTATCACAGATACGCAGTATTTT. This rearrangement joins TRBV5-1 to TRBJ2-3; no clear D gene. The CDR3 spans 14 residues. CDR1 and CDR2 (germline): SGHRS, YFSETQ. V was pared by 0 bases and J by 2 bases, with 7 bases between.

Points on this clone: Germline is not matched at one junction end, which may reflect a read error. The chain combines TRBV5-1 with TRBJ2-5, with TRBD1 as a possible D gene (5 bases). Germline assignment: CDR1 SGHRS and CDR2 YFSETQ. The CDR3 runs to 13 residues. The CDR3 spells CTSSAAGPETQYF. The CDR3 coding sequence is TGCACCAGCAGTGCCGCAGGGCCAGAGACCCAGTACTTC.

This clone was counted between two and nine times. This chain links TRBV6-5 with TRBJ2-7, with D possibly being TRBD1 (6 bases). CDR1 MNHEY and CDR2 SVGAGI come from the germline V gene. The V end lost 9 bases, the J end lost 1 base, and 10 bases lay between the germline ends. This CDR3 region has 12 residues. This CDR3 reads CASSTGSYEQYF. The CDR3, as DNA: TGTGCCAGTTCAACAGGGTCCTACGAGCAGTACTTC.